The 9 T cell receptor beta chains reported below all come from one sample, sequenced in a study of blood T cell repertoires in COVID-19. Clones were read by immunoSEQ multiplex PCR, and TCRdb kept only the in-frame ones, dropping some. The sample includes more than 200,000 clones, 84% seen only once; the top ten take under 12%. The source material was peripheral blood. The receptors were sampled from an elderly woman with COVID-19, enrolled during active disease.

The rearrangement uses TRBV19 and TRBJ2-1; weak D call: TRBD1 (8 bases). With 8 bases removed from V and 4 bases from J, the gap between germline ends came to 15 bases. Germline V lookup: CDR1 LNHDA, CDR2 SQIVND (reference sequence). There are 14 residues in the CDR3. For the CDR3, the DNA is TGTGCCAGTGGGAGCGGGGACAGGTACAATGAGCAGTTCTTC. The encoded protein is CASGSGDRYNEQFF.

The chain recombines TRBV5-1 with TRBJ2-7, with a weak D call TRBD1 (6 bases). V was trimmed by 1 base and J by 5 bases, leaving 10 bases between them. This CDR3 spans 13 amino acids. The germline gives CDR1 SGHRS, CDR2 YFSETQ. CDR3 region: CASSLTGLDEQYF. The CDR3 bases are TGCGCCAGCAGCTTGACAGGGTTGGACGAGCAGTACTTC. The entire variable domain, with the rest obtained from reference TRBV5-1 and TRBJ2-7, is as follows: KAGVTQTPRYLIKTRGQQVTLSCSPISGHRSVSWYQQTPGQGLQFLFEYFSETQRNKGNFPGRFSGRQFSNSRSEMNVSTLELGDSALYLCASSLTGLDEQYFGPGTRLTVT.

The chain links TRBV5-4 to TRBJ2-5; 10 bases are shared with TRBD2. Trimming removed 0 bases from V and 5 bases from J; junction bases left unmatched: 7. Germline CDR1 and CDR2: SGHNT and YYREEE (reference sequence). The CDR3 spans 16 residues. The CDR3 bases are TGTGCCAGCAGCTTGGTTCAGCGGGGGGGCCTGGAGACCCAGTACTTC. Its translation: CASSLVQRGGLETQYF.

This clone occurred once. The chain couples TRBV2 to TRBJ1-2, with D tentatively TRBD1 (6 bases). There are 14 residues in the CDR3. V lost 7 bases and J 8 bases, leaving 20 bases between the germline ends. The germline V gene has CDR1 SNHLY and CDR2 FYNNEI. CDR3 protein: CASIGTGSKGGYTF. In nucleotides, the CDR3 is TGTGCCAGCATAGGAACAGGGAGTAAGGGCGGCTACACCTTC. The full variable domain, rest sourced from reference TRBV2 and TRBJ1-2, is EPEVTQTPSHQVTQMGQEVILRCVPISNHLYFYWYRQILGQKVEFLVSFYNNEISEKSEIFDDQFSVERPDGSNFTLKIRSTKLEDSAMYFCASIGTGSKGGYTFGSGTRLTVV.

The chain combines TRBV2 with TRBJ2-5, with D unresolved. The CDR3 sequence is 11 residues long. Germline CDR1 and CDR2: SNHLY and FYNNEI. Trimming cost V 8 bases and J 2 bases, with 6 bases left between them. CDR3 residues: CASGQQETQYF. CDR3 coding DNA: TGTGCCAGCGGGCAGCAAGAGACCCAGTACTTC. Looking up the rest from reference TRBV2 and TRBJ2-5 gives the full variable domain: EPEVTQTPSHQVTQMGQEVILRCVPISNHLYFYWYRQILGQKVEFLVSFYNNEISEKSEIFDDQFSVERPDGSNFTLKIRSTKLEDSAMYFCASGQQETQYFGPGTRLLVL.

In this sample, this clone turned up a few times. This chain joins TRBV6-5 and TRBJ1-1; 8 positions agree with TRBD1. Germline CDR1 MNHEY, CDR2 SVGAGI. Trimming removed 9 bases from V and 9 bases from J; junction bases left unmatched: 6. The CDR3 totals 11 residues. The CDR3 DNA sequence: TGTGCCAGTCAGGACAGGGTACAAGCTTTCTTT. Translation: CASQDRVQAFF.

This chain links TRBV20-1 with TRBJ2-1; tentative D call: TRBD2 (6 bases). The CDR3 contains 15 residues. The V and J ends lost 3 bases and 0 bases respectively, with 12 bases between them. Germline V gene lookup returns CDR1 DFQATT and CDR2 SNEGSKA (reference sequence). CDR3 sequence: CSASRLVGSYNEQFF. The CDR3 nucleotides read TGCAGTGCTAGTAGACTAGTGGGCTCCTACAATGAGCAGTTCTTC.

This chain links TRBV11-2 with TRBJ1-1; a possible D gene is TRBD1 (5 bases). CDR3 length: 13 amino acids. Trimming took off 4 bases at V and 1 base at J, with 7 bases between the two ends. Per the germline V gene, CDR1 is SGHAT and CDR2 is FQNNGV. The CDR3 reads CASSSQGNTEAFF. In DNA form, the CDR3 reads TGTGCCAGCAGCTCGCAGGGGAACACTGAAGCTTTCTTT.

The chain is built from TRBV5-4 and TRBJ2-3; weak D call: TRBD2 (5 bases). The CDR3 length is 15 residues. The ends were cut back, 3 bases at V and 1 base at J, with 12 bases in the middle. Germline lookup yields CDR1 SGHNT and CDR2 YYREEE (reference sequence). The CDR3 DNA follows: TGTGCCAGCAGCTCGTCAGCGGAGCGCACAGATACGCAGTATTTT. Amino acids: CASSSSAERTDTQYF.